These T cell receptor beta chains were read from a single sample in a study of a mutant IDH1 vaccine in newly diagnosed glioma. Clones were read by immunoSEQ multiplex PCR, and TCRdb kept only the in-frame ones, dropping some. The sample contains about 67,000 clones, around 83% of which appear only once. Which antigens these TCRs recognize remains unknown. The sample consisted of PBMCs, taken from a glioma patient whose treatment included an IDH1 peptide vaccine. The receptor set was obtained from a man aged 25-45 years with glioma. Each CDR3 is given with its conserved first and last residue. The order of the fields is clone size, D gene, J gene, V gene, CDR3 protein, CDR3 DNA. D genes are given only for firm matches. Where a row states a size, it is once, few, many or the class of an expanded clone; other rows omit it.

>-|-|TRBJ1-1|TRBV4-1
CASSHFKGVNTEAFF
TGCGCCAGCAGCCACTTTAAGGGGGTGAACACTGAAGCTTTCTTT
>-|-|TRBJ1-2|TRBV13
CASSLSYGGYTF
TGTGCCAGCAGCTTATCGTATGGTGGCTACACCTTC
>few|-|TRBJ2-2|TRBV7-9
CASSFATGILTGELFF
TGTGCCAGCAGCTTCGCCACAGGTATACTCACCGGGGAGCTGTTTTTT
>-|-|TRBJ1-5|TRBV30
CAWSLEEYQPQHF
TGTGCCTGGAGCCTAGAAGAATATCAGCCCCAGCATTTT
>-|TRBD1|TRBJ2-7|TRBV5-1
CASSRGQDYEQYF
TGCGCCAGCAGCCGGGGACAGGACTACGAGCAGTACTTC
>-|TRBD2|TRBJ2-1|TRBV2
CASSGGSGLFDEQFF
TGTGCCAGCAGTGGGGGTAGCGGGCTTTTCGATGAGCAGTTCTTC
>-|-|TRBJ2-5|TRBV15
CATSRLFWETQYF
TGTGCCACCAGCCGACTGTTCTGGGAGACCCAGTACTTC
>once|-|TRBJ1-2|TRBV28
CASVSSDYGYTF
TGTGCCAGCGTCTCCAGCGACTATGGCTACACCTTC
>-|-|TRBJ2-3|TRBV11-3
CASRNSRGGRKATDTQYF
TGTGCCAGCAGAAACTCACGAGGAGGACGAAAGGCCACAGATACGCAGTATTTT
>-|-|TRBJ2-1|TRBV6-5
CASSYKGYSYNEQFF
TGTGCCAGCAGTTACAAAGGGTACTCCTACAATGAGCAGTTCTTC
>-|-|TRBJ1-5|TRBV15
CATSRDFGTSYSNQPQHF
TGTGCCACCAGCAGAGATTTTGGGACATCTTATAGCAATCAGCCCCAGCATTTT
>-|TRBD1|TRBJ1-1|TRBV19
CASILQGLGAEAFF
TGTGCCAGTATCTTACAGGGGCTGGGGGCTGAAGCTTTCTTT
>-|TRBD1|TRBJ1-2|TRBV7-9
CASSLDPGGSSYGYTF
TGTGCCAGCAGCTTAGATCCAGGGGGCAGTAGCTATGGCTACACCTTC
>-|TRBD2|TRBJ2-1|TRBV14
CASSLGTSGVIEQFF
TGTGCCAGCAGCCTTGGGACTAGCGGGGTGATTGAGCAGTTCTTC
>few|-|TRBJ1-2|TRBV30
CAWRTPRGGYTF
TGTGCCTGGAGAACCCCACGGGGCGGCTACACCTTC
>-|-|TRBJ2-7|TRBV11-3
CASSLRGYEQYF
TGTGCCAGCAGCTTACGGGGATACGAGCAGTACTTC
>few|-|TRBJ1-1|TRBV6-1
CASSEARGTEAFF
TGTGCCAGCAGTGAGGCAAGGGGAACTGAAGCTTTCTTT
>-|-|TRBJ2-6|TRBV7-9
CASSPRGGLISGANVLTF
TGTGCCAGCAGCCCCAGGGGGGGGTTGATCTCTGGGGCCAACGTCCTGACTTTC
>-|TRBD2|TRBJ2-7|TRBV4-1
CASSQVGGDAYEQYF
TGCGCCAGCAGCCAAGTGGGAGGGGACGCCTACGAGCAGTACTTC
>-|-|TRBJ1-3|TRBV5-4
CASSAGQHSGNTIYF
TGTGCCAGCAGCGCTGGACAGCACTCTGGAAACACCATATATTTT
>few|-|TRBJ1-1|TRBV6-5
CASSYSSTGFKSFF
TGTGCCAGCAGTTACTCGTCGACTGGGTTTAAATCTTTCTTT
>-|-|TRBJ2-7|TRBV15
CATSREGTTSYEQYF
TGTGCCACCAGCAGAGAGGGGACAACTTCCTACGAGCAGTACTTC
>-|-|TRBJ2-7|TRBV6-6
CASKDWGSPHEQYF
TGTGCCAGCAAGGACTGGGGTTCCCCCCACGAGCAGTACTTC
>-|-|TRBJ1-5|TRBV19
CASGPVGVGGSNQPQHF
TGTGCCAGTGGCCCTGTCGGTGTTGGTGGAAGCAATCAGCCCCAGCATTTT
>-|TRBD1|TRBJ1-6|TRBV15
CATSPGRGQGNSPLHF
TGTGCCACCAGCCCCGGTAGGGGACAGGGTAATTCACCCCTCCACTTT
>-|-|TRBJ2-1|TRBV7-6
CASSHINEQFF
TGTGCCAGCAGCCATATAAATGAGCAGTTCTTC
>-|-|TRBJ2-7|TRBV7-9
CASSLVGRISYEQYF
TGTGCCAGCAGCTTAGTTGGCAGGATCTCCTACGAGCAGTACTTC
>-|-|TRBJ2-7|TRBV30
CALTTSYEQYF
TGTGCCTTGACTACATCCTACGAGCAGTACTTC
>-|-|TRBJ2-7|TRBV25-1
CASSEGSSYEQYF
TGTGCCAGCAGTGAGGGTAGCTCCTACGAGCAGTACTTC
>-|TRBD1|TRBJ1-4|TRBV27
CASSFTSRTGARDEKLFF
TGTGCCAGCAGTTTCACCTCCCGGACAGGGGCGCGAGATGAAAAACTGTTTTTT
>-|TRBD1|TRBJ1-2|TRBV5-4
CASSQGGADGYTF
TGTGCCAGCAGCCAAGGGGGCGCGGATGGCTACACCTTC
>-|-|TRBJ1-4|TRBV5-1
CASSLTPLGEKLFF
TGCGCCAGCAGCTTAACCCCCCTGGGGGAAAAACTGTTTTTT
>-|TRBD2|TRBJ2-1|TRBV13
CASSSGLAGGQYNEQFF
TGTGCCAGCAGCTCGGGACTAGCGGGGGGGCAGTACAATGAGCAGTTCTTC
>once|TRBD1|TRBJ1-6|TRBV4-1
CASSQGVVGQGATSPLHF
TGCGCCAGCAGCCAAGGGGTTGTGGGACAGGGGGCAACTTCACCCCTCCACTTT
>-|-|TRBJ1-1|TRBV18
CASSPPETRTEAFF
TGTGCCAGCTCACCACCGGAAACGCGCACTGAAGCTTTCTTT
>few|-|TRBJ1-1|TRBV18
CASSPPVNTEAFF
TGTGCCAGCTCACCACCGGTCAACACTGAAGCTTTCTTT
>-|-|TRBJ2-7|TRBV5-6
CASSLAGSTYEQYF
TGTGCCAGCAGCTTGGCCGGGTCTACCTACGAGCAGTACTTC
>-|TRBD1|TRBJ2-7|TRBV6-5
CASSLLRQGSYEQYF
TGTGCCAGCAGTTTGCTAAGACAGGGTTCGTACGAGCAGTACTTC
>once|-|TRBJ1-1|TRBV11-2
CASSLAQVKSNTEAFF
TGTGCCAGCAGCTTGGCTCAGGTCAAGTCGAACACTGAAGCTTTCTTT
>few|-|TRBJ1-2|TRBV7-9
CASSSQVTGGDGYTF
TGTGCCAGCAGCTCCCAAGTAACCGGCGGGGATGGCTACACCTTC
>-|TRBD1|TRBJ1-2|TRBV11-2
CASSLGSRGDGYTF
TGTGCCAGCAGCTTAGGTTCCAGGGGGGATGGCTACACCTTC